Included here is one TCR beta chain sequence, with context. The sample belongs to a study of blood T cell repertoires in COVID-19. Study-wide background: Spain, Italy and the United States supplied samples that represented acute and convalescent COVID-19. T cells, B-cell-depleted T cells, or PBMCs supplied cDNA or gDNA.

Original analysis: How many nucleated cells were present was estimated from reference gene primer amplification. Clones were read by immunoSEQ multiplex PCR, and TCRdb kept only the in-frame ones, dropping some. For V, J and clone size, that table is used; D and trimming come from the DNA. Of a few hundred thousand clones listed, roughly 84% are singletons. The receptor was isolated from a woman between 18 and 29 years old with acute or convalescent COVID-19. The specimen sequenced was peripheral blood.

CDR3 sequence: CASSLRRGLNTEAFF. CDR3 DNA sequence: TGTGCCAGCAGCTTACGCAGGGGGTTGAACACTGAAGCTTTCTTT. The chain couples TRBV11-2 to TRBJ1-1; TRBD1 aligns across 7 bases. CDR3 size: 15 residues. The V and J ends lost 2 bases and 0 bases, in that order; junction bases with no gene match: 3. Germline V gives CDR1 SGHAT, CDR2 FQNNGV.